This T cell receptor beta chain appears in the sequencing data of a study of beta chain features in type 1 diabetes. Study-level results: Type 1 diabetes patients showed fewer insertions and more deletions at VDJ junctions. A potential PCR bias toward shorter templates would be equal in patient and control samples.

Turning to this clone: The antigen is unknown. The sample carries other DNA sequences with the same CDR3.

The entirety of the isolated RNA underwent reverse transcription, so expressed TCRB transcripts were sequenced. Data came from immunoSEQ multiplex PCR; TCRdb stores just in-frame clones and leaves some out. This sample has 620,000 or so clones, with roughly a sixth found just once. This sequence was found in a man younger than 35 in good health. The sequenced sample consisted of naive CD4+ T cells from blood.

The CDR3 DNA sequence: TGTGCCAGCAGCTTAAGCGGTGGGGAGACCCAGTACTTC. Its protein product is CASSLSGGETQYF. This rearrangement joins TRBV7-9 to TRBJ2-5; the D gene is possibly TRBD2 (5 bases). Germline V gene lookup returns CDR1 SEHNR and CDR2 FQNEAQ (reference sequence). Between the trimmed V and J ends, which lost 2 bases and 5 bases, there was a span of 9 bases. This CDR3 has 13 residues. Variable domain in full (rest from reference TRBV7-9 and TRBJ2-5): DTGVSQNPRHKITKRGQNVTFRCDPISEHNRLYWYRQTLGQGPEFLTYFQNEAQLEKSRLLSDRFSAERPKGSFSTLEIQRTEQGDSAMYLCASSLSGGETQYFGPGTRLLVL.